This T cell receptor (beta chain) was captured in a study of identical twins. Study outcomes and limitations: Recombination models fit unrelated individuals' TCR alpha sharing but underestimated twins'.

This clonotype came up once. Its antigen is undetermined. TCRdb re-called the 5' RACE reads with MiXCR, one entry per CDR3 protein. The data hold 500,000 or so distinct CDR3 sequences, with approximately 22% observed a single time. The CDR3 runs 14 residues. V dropped 2 bases and J dropped 4 bases, with 9 bases sitting between them. In germline, CDR1 is SGHAT, CDR2 FQDESV (reference sequence). The sample was also linked to a second study, of T cells expressing NK-cell markers.

This sequence joins TRBV11-1 and TRBJ2-1; no firm D call. This sequence originates from a young woman in good health. Sequencing was carried out using CD4+ T cells sorted from blood. CDR3 coding DNA: TGTGCCAGCAGCTTATGGTACCAATACAATGAGCAGTTCTTC. Amino acids: CASSLWYQYNEQFF.